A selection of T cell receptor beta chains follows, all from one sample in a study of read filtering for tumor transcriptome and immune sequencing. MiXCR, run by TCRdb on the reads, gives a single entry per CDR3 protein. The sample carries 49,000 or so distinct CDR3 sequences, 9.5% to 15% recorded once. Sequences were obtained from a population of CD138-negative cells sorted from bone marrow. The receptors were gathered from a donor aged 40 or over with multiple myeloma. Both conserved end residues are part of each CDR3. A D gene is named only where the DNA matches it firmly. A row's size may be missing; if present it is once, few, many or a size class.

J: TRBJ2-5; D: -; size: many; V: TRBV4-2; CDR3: CASSPFDSVDSFQETQYF; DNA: TGTGCCAGCAGCCCCTTCGATTCGGTGGATTCTTTCCAAGAGACCCAGTACTTC
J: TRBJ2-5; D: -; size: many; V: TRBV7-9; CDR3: CASSLKETQYF; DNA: TGCGCCAGCAGTTTAAAAGAGACCCAGTACTTC
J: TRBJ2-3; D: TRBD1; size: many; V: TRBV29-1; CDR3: CSVDDRVMTDTQYF; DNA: TGCAGCGTTGATGACAGGGTAATGACAGATACGCAGTATTTT
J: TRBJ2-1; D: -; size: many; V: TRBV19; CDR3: CASTLRGGQVNEQFF; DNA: TGTGCCAGTACGTTAAGGGGCGGCCAGGTCAATGAGCAGTTCTTC
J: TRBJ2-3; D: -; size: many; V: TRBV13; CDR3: CASSFTGTYTDTQYF; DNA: TGTGCCAGCAGCTTCACTGGTACCTACACAGATACGCAGTATTTT
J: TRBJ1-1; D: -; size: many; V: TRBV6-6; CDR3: CASRDGNTEAFF; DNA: TGTGCCAGCAGAGACGGGAACACTGAAGCTTTCTTT
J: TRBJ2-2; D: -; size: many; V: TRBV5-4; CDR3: CASSGDGRTGELFF; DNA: TGTGCCAGCAGCGGGGATGGGAGAACCGGGGAGCTGTTTTTT
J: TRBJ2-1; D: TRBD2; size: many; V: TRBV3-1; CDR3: CASSLGLGGGNEQFF; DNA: TGTGCCAGCAGCTTGGGACTAGGAGGGGGGAATGAGCAGTTCTTC
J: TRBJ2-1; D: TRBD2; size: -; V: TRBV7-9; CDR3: CASSPAGGGSYNEQFF; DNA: TGTGCCAGCAGCCCAGCGGGAGGCGGCTCCTACAATGAACAGTTCTTC
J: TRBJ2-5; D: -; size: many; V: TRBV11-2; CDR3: CASSLDWLIAEYQETQYF; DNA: TGTGCCAGCAGCTTAGATTGGTTAATAGCGGAGTACCAAGAGACCCAGTACTTC
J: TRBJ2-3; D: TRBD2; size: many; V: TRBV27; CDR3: CASRDWAGRAADTQYF; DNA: TGTGCCAGCAGAGATTGGGCCGGGAGGGCGGCAGATACGCAGTATTTT
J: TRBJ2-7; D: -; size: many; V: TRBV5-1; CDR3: CASSLTVSSYEQYF; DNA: TGCGCCAGCAGCTTGACGGTAAGCTCCTACGAGCAGTACTTC
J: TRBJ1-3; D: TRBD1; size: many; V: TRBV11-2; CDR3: CASSLHSGQIYLDTIYF; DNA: TGTGCCAGCAGCCTTCACTCGGGACAGATTTATTTAGACACCATATATTTT
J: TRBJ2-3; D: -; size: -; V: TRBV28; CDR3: CASRPPPDGDTQYF; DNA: TGTGCCAGCAGACCACCTCCAGATGGAGATACGCAGTATTTT
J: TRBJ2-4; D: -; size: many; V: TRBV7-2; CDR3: CASSPDWDKGKNIQYF; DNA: TGTGCCAGCAGCCCGGACTGGGACAAAGGGAAGAACATTCAGTACTTC
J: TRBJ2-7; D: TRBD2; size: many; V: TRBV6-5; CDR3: CASSQLSSGQDEQYF; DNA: TGTGCCAGCAGTCAACTCTCTAGCGGCCAGGACGAGCAGTACTTC
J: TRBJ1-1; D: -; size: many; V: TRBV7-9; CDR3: CASRGQHTEAFF; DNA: TGTGCCAGCAGAGGACAGCACACTGAAGCTTTCTTT
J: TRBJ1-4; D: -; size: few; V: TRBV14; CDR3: CASSQDGAGEKLFF; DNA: TGTGCCAGCAGCCAAGATGGTGCAGGGGAAAAACTGTTTTTT
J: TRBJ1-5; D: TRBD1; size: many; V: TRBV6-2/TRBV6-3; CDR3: CASSSFGQVNQPQHF; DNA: TGTGCCAGCAGTTCGTTTGGACAGGTCAATCAGCCCCAGCATTTT
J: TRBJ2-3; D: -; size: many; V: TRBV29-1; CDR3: CSVNAAADTQYF; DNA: TGCAGCGTTAACGCGGCAGCAGATACGCAGTATTTT
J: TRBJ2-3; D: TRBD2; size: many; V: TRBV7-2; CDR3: CASSFLAGSTDTQYF; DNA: TGTGCCAGCAGCTTCTTAGCGGGCAGCACAGATACGCAGTATTTT
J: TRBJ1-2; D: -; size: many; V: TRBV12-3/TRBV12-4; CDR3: CASSPTNYGYTF; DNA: TGTGCCAGCAGCCCCACTAACTATGGCTACACCTTC